Following are 27 T cell receptor beta chains from one sample sequenced in a study of blood T cells in healthy people across ages. A second roughly 6 to 11 cycle PCR used barcoded and J-beta primers. TCRdb analysed the 5' RACE reads with MiXCR anew, one entry per CDR3 protein. The sample records approximately 940,000 distinct CDR3 sequences, around 46% being singletons. Sequencing was performed on blood. The receptor source for this set is a man aged 25 to 40 in good health.

V usage is TRBV6-5 and J usage is TRBJ2-1, with D possibly being TRBD2 (6 bases). V was shortened by 6 bases and J by 5 bases, with 20 bases between the two germline ends. The CDR3 extends over 16 amino acids. Germline V CDR1 and CDR2: MNHEY, SVGAGI. CDR3 amino acids: CASRTGQGAGNNEQFF. CDR3 nucleotide sequence: TGTGCCAGCAGAACCGGGCAAGGGGCGGGGAACAATGAGCAGTTCTTC.

V usage is TRBV10-3 and J usage is TRBJ2-4; 13 nucleotides agree with TRBD2. CDR1 and CDR2 from the germline V gene are ENHRY and SYGVKD. The CDR3 consists of 17 residues. V dropped 6 bases and J dropped 1; count of bases not matched to a gene: 6. CDR3 protein: CAIRRLAGGLAKNIQYF. CDR3 coding DNA: TGTGCCATCAGGAGACTAGCGGGGGGACTGGCCAAAAACATTCAGTACTTC.

This clonotype turned up a few times. CDR3 DNA: TGTGCCAGCAGCCAAGCCAGAAGGGACAGGAACTATGGCTACACCTTC. Translated: CASSQARRDRNYGYTF. This chain joins TRBV4-2 and TRBJ1-2, with 8 bases matching TRBD1. Trimming removed 1 base from V and 2 bases from J; junction bases left unmatched: 6. CDR3 length: 16 residues. Germline CDR1 and CDR2: LGHNA and YNFKEQ.

The rearrangement links TRBV20-1 to TRBJ2-5, with no clear D. V lost 6 bases, J lost 5 bases, and 13 bases lay in between. The CDR3 is 12 amino acids. Germline V gene lookup returns CDR1 DFQATT and CDR2 SNEGSKA (reference sequence). CDR3 protein: CSAYGQEETQYF. In DNA, the CDR3 is TGCAGTGCATACGGGCAGGAGGAGACCCAGTACTTC.

The V call is TRBV10-3, the J call TRBJ2-2; D remains unclear. The CDR3 spans 13 residues. Germline CDR1 and CDR2: ENHRY and SYGVKD. Trimming took 9 bases from V and 0 from J, leaving 8 bases between them. The CDR3 region has the DNA TGTGCCATTCAAAAAGCGAACACCGGGGAGCTGTTTTTT. Amino acids: CAIQKANTGELFF.

The rearrangement uses TRBV18 and TRBJ1-4; TRBD1 matches 8 bases. Germline CDR1 reads KGHSH; CDR2 reads LQKENI. The length of the CDR3 is 15 residues. The V segment lost 3 bases and the J segment 6 bases; nucleotides outside the gene matches: 6. CDR3 in amino acids: CASSPPGQAYEKLFF. Written as DNA, the CDR3 is TGTGCCAGCTCACCGCCGGGACAGGCTTATGAAAAACTGTTTTTT.

This rearrangement joins TRBV28 to TRBJ2-3; D possibly uses TRBD1 or TRBD2 (5 bases each). Trimming left V 6 bases short and J 5 bases short, with 21 bases between. CDR3 length: 16 amino acids. The germline gives CDR1 MDHEN, CDR2 SYDVKM. CDR3 amino acids: CASSGNPGTGRDTQYF. In nucleotides, the CDR3 is TGTGCCAGCAGCGGCAACCCAGGGACGGGGAGAGATACGCAGTATTTT.

J is TRBJ2-3 and V is TRBV7-9; 9 bases agree with TRBD1. The CDR3 runs to 16 residues. V was clipped by 3 bases and J by 4 bases; unmatched bases: 8. Germline V CDR1 and CDR2: SEHNR, FQNEAQ (reference sequence). The CDR3 loop reads CASSLDRGWEPDTQYF. The CDR3 DNA follows: TGTGCCAGCAGCTTGGACAGGGGATGGGAACCAGATACGCAGTATTTT.

The gene calls are TRBV6-1 and TRBJ1-5, with TRBD1 matching over 10 bases. CDR1 and CDR2 from the germline V gene are MNHNS and SASEGT. V gave up 5 bases and J gave up 0 bases; unmatched junction bases: 10. The CDR3 is 18 residues long. The CDR3 loop is CASSQTGQGFRSNQPQHF. The CDR3 region has the DNA TGTGCCAGCAGTCAAACGGGACAGGGGTTTCGTAGCAATCAGCCCCAGCATTTT.

This chain uses TRBV7-3 with TRBJ2-1; TRBD1 aligns across 7 bases. Germline trimming cut 2 bases from V and 8 bases from J; bases unmatched to any gene: 6. CDR1 is SGHTA, CDR2 FQGTGA, per germline. The CDR3 length is 14 residues. CDR3 nucleotide sequence: TGTGCCAGCAGCTTAGTACAGGGGATCCATGAGCAGTTCTTC. This translates into CASSLVQGIHEQFF.

This clonotype came up a few times. The chain has TRBV9 and TRBJ2-3; tentatively, D is TRBD2 (7 bases). There are 18 residues in the CDR3. CDR1 SGDLS and CDR2 YYNGEE come from the germline V gene. Trimming pared 0 bases from V and 2 bases from J, leaving 19 bases between. CDR3 residues: CASSVGGGPLGSTDTQYF. CDR3 in DNA: TGTGCCAGCAGCGTAGGGGGGGGGCCCCTAGGCTCCACAGATACGCAGTATTTT.

Concerning this clonotype: A read error may produce the germline difference seen at one junction end. The chain has TRBV29-1 and TRBJ2-2; weak D call: TRBD2 (5 bases). Germline-derived CDR1 and CDR2 are SQVTM and ANQGSEA. The CDR3 is made up of 12 amino acids. CDR3 protein: CSVASNTGELFF. CDR3 in DNA: TGCAGCGTTGCTTCTAACACCGGGGAGCTGTTTTTC.

The chain carries TRBV11-2 and TRBJ2-1; maybe TRBD2 (6 bases). Germline CDR1 and CDR2: SGHAT and FQNNGV. The CDR3 runs 16 residues. Trimming pared 5 bases from V and 0 bases from J, leaving 14 bases between. CDR3 amino acids: CASSGLETSSYNEQFF. The CDR3 nucleotides are TGTGCCAGCAGCGGCTTGGAGACTAGCTCCTACAATGAGCAGTTCTTC.

This clonotype was seen ten or more times. V and J are TRBV28 and TRBJ2-7, with D possibly TRBD1 on 5 matching bases. The CDR3 extends over 12 amino acids. Trimming took off 3 bases at V and 2 bases at J, with 5 bases between the two ends. Per the germline V gene, CDR1 is MDHEN and CDR2 is SYDVKM. CDR3 loop: CASSFRAYEQYF. CDR3 bases: TGTGCCAGCAGTTTCAGGGCCTACGAGCAGTACTTC.

This chain uses TRBV28 with TRBJ2-1; D unclear. The tail of the sequence fits TRBJ2-7 better, so the J call may be wrong. This CDR3 has 14 amino acids. Germline-derived CDR1 and CDR2 are MDHEN and SYDVKM. Here the CDR3 DNA reads TGTGCCAGCCTATCTCTAGGCTCCTACAATGAGCAGTACTTC. This codes for CASLSLGSYNEQYF.

This clonotype showed up just a few times. The chain carries TRBV7-2 and TRBJ2-4; D is uncertain. The CDR3 spans 14 residues. In germline, CDR1 is SGHTA, CDR2 FQGNSA. V lost 2 bases and J lost 7, with 12 bases in between. CDR3 sequence reads: CASSLTVTGNIQYF. CDR3 nucleotides: TGTGCCAGCAGCTTAACAGTAACCGGGAACATTCAGTACTTC.

This clonotype came up many times. The V and J genes are TRBV6-1 and TRBJ1-1; D perhaps matches TRBD1 (5 bases). This CDR3 has 14 amino acids. V gave up 5 bases and J gave up 1 base, with 11 bases separating them. Germline lookup yields CDR1 MNHNS and CDR2 SASEGT. The CDR3, as DNA: TGTGCCAGCAGTTCTCCTACAGGGAACACTGAAGCTTTCTTT. Translated: CASSSPTGNTEAFF.

This clonotype was seen only a few times. The chain employs TRBV20-1 and TRBJ1-2; no firm D call. Germline V gene data show CDR1 as DFQATT and CDR2 as SNEGSKA (reference sequence). This CDR3 comprises 12 residues. The V gene lost 4 bases and the J gene lost 9 bases, with 15 bases spanning the gap. CDR3 sequence (DNA): TGCAGTGCTACCCGGTTGTCTCCTAGCTACACCTTC. Translating gives CSATRLSPSYTF.

This chain links TRBV7-2 with TRBJ2-1; D is uncertain. V lost 7 bases and J 8 bases, leaving 9 bases between the germline ends. Germline V gene lookup returns CDR1 SGHTA and CDR2 FQGNSA. The CDR3 is 11 residues long. The CDR3 DNA reads TGTGCCAGCAAGGGTGGCGATGAGCAGTTCTTC. Protein product: CASKGGDEQFF.

This clonotype was picked up a small number of times. The gene calls are TRBV15 and TRBJ2-4; D is perhaps TRBD1 (6 bases). Trimming removed 0 bases from V and 12 bases from J, with 15 bases in between. CDR1 is LNHNV, CDR2 YYDKDF, per germline (reference sequence). This CDR3 comprises 14 residues. CDR3 in DNA: TGTGCCACCAGCAGAGATATAGGGACACCGCATCAGTACTTC. Protein: CATSRDIGTPHQYF. The entire variable domain, with the rest obtained from reference TRBV15 and TRBJ2-4, is as follows: DAMVIQNPRYQVTQFGKPVTLSCSQTLNHNVMYWYQQKSSQAPKLLFHYYDKDFNNEADTPDNFQSRRPNTSFCFLDIRSPGLGDTAMYLCATSRDIGTPHQYFGAGTRLSVL.

The V and J genes are TRBV15 and TRBJ2-2; D gene uncertain. Trimming pared 4 bases from V and 3 bases from J, leaving 9 bases between. The CDR3 consists of 14 residues. Germline V gives CDR1 LNHNV, CDR2 YYDKDF (reference sequence). This CDR3 reads CATSTDGDTGELFF. Written as DNA, the CDR3 is TGTGCCACCAGCACCGACGGAGACACCGGGGAGCTGTTTTTT. Filled out from reference TRBV15 and TRBJ2-2, the complete variable domain reads DAMVIQNPRYQVTQFGKPVTLSCSQTLNHNVMYWYQQKSSQAPKLLFHYYDKDFNNEADTPDNFQSRRPNTSFCFLDIRSPGLGDTAMYLCATSTDGDTGELFFGEGSRLTVL.

V gene TRBV27 combines with J gene TRBJ1-1; 8 bases are a match to TRBD1. This CDR3 is built from 15 residues. Germline V gives CDR1 MNHEY, CDR2 SMNVEV (reference sequence). Trimming at V came to 4 bases and at J to 2 bases, leaving 6 bases not matched to a gene. CDR3 nucleotide sequence: TGTGCCAGCAGTTCCGAGACAGGGGCCAACACTGAAGCTTTCTTT. It yields the protein CASSSETGANTEAFF.

This clonotype was seen a handful of times. The rearrangement links TRBV12-3 or TRBV12-4 to TRBJ2-5, with D uncertain. This CDR3 contains 12 residues. The germline V and J ends were trimmed by 3 bases and 3 bases, with 5 bases remaining between them. As DNA, the CDR3 is TGTGCCAGCAGTTTCACCGAAGAGACCCAGTACTTC. Encoded protein: CASSFTEETQYF.

CDR3: CSAPSAGGGYEQYF. The CDR3 bases are TGCAGTGCACCCTCGGCGGGGGGCGGGTACGAGCAGTACTTC. The V and J genes are TRBV20-1 and TRBJ2-7, with TRBD2 matching 8 bases. This CDR3 spans 14 amino acids. CDR1 is DFQATT and CDR2 is SNEGSKA in the germline V gene (reference sequence). Trimming cost V 6 bases and J 4 bases; bases outside gene matches: 11.

The J gene is TRBJ1-1, the V gene TRBV7-9, with no clear D. This CDR3 has 14 amino acids. Germline V gene data show CDR1 as SEHNR and CDR2 as FQNEAQ (reference sequence). V lost 5 bases to trimming and J lost 2 bases, with 12 bases between them. The CDR3, as DNA: TGTGCCAGCAGCGACTATAACGTAAACACTGAAGCTTTCTTT. It translates to CASSDYNVNTEAFF.

This clonotype was seen more than once but under ten times. The chain uses TRBV6-5 and TRBJ2-2; D not certain. The CDR3 loop spans 13 amino acids. The germline V and J ends were trimmed by 4 bases and 6 bases, with 9 bases remaining between them. In germline, CDR1 is MNHEY, CDR2 SVGAGI. The CDR3, as DNA: TGTGCCAGCAGTTCCCTTTCACCCGGGGAGCTGTTTTTT. It is translated as CASSSLSPGELFF.

This clonotype was counted a few times. The CDR3 bases are TGTGCCATCCGGGACAGCTTTAACACTGAAGCTTTCTTT. Translation: CAIRDSFNTEAFF. The chain uses TRBV10-3 and TRBJ1-1; 7 positions agree with TRBD1. Germline-derived CDR1 and CDR2 are ENHRY and SYGVKD. The CDR3 is made up of 13 amino acids. With V trimmed by 8 bases and J by 2 bases, 5 bases remained unmatched.